The clone carrying this TCR beta chain was counted at least ten times. The antigen is unknown. The authors drew 7.5 to 10 milliliters of peripheral blood from each donor. The data stem from a study of blood T cells in healthy people across ages. The study, taken as a whole, reports: Getting older went along with TCR beta diversity per million T cells dropping roughly linearly. Researchers said unsorted PBMCs prevented a conclusive naive versus antigen-experienced comparison.

This CDR3 comprises 16 residues. V lost 6 bases, J lost 5 bases, and 13 bases stayed unmatched. CDR1 is DFQATT and CDR2 is SNEGSKA in the germline V gene (reference sequence). It was with a sample-barcoded 5' primer and a J-beta primer mix that a second PCR of about 6 to 12 cycles was run. The study obtained at least 2.5 million CDR3-containing paired-end reads from every sample. A single record per CDR3 protein comes from TCRdb applying MiXCR to the 5' RACE reads. The sample lists 750,000 to 950,000 distinct CDR3 sequences, about a quarter occurring once. This sample was shared with a second study, whose subject was T cells of mothers and their children.

The TCR originated in a boy younger than 18 in good health. Sequences were obtained from blood. The chain joins TRBV20-1 to TRBJ2-5, with TRBD2 matching 12 bases. This CDR3 is CSARTGLAGLGETQYF. CDR3 DNA: TGCAGTGCCCGGACGGGACTAGCGGGCCTTGGGGAGACCCAGTACTTC.